This T cell receptor beta chain was sequenced in a study of shared clonotypes between healthy human individuals. Study-wide findings and caveats: Shared clonotypes: roughly 4.5% naive CD4, under 4% naive CD8, less than 2.5% memory CD4, under 0.5% memory CD8.

This CDR3 contains 13 residues. CDR1 ENHRY and CDR2 SYGVKD come from the germline V gene. The V gene end was trimmed by 5 bases and the J gene end by 5 bases; junction bases not matched to a gene: 4. Generated by immunoSEQ multiplex PCR, the TCRdb table keeps only in-frame clones and is missing some. The sample comprises about 2.1 million clones, about 93% of which are singletons, and under 2% rests with the top ten. CD45RO-negative cells were positively selected for CCR7, leaving out terminally differentiated effector memory CD45RA+ cells. This clone was counted a single time. Antigen unknown. This sequence was found in a man aged 18 to 29 in good health. Some clones in this sample may be carry-over from other donors' samples. The gene calls are TRBV10-3 and TRBJ2-7; 9 nucleotides agree with TRBD1. Sequencing was done on a sample of naive CD8+ T cells from PBMCs. CDR3: CAISNRGLNEQYF. CDR3 DNA: TGTGCCATCAGTAACAGGGGGCTAAACGAGCAGTACTTC.